Listed below are T cell receptor beta chains from one sample, sequenced in a study of graft-versus-host responses after intestinal transplantation. These receptors have no identified antigens. Clones were read by immunoSEQ multiplex PCR, and TCRdb kept only the in-frame ones, dropping some. The profile shows 130,000 to 150,000 clones, around 90% of them singletons. This material consisted of unstimulated CD4+ T cells sorted from spleen or lymph node cells, taken before intestinal transplant. The receptors stem from a human donor who received an intestinal transplant. The CDR3 runs from the conserved cysteine through the conserved F or W. A D gene is named only where the DNA matches it firmly. Size tells how often a clone was seen (once, few, many) or the class of an expanded clone, and some rows leave it out.

size: -
V: TRBV10-3
J: TRBJ1-1
D: -
DNA: TGTGCCATCAGTTTCAGTGGCACTGAAGCTTTCTTT
CDR3: CAISFSGTEAFF

size: -
V: TRBV9
J: TRBJ1-1
D: -
DNA: TGTGCCAGCAGCGTAGCTTCAAGTTACACTGAAGCTTTCTTT
CDR3: CASSVASSYTEAFF

size: -
V: TRBV5-4
J: TRBJ1-3
D: TRBD1
DNA: TGTGCCAGCAGCTTGGGACAGGGGTCGGGCGGAAACACCATATATTTT
CDR3: CASSLGQGSGGNTIYF

size: -
V: TRBV6-5
J: TRBJ1-1
D: TRBD1
DNA: TGTGCCAGCAGGGATCGGACAGGGGTAGGGGCTGAAGCTTTCTTT
CDR3: CASRDRTGVGAEAFF

size: -
V: TRBV10-2
J: TRBJ2-1
D: TRBD2
DNA: TGCGCCAGCAGTGTGCTAGCGGGTGTAATAGGTGAGCAGTTCTTC
CDR3: CASSVLAGVIGEQFF

size: once
V: TRBV6-1
J: TRBJ2-2
D: -
DNA: TGTGCCAGCATTCCTCAGGGAGGCACCGGGGAGCTGTTTTTT
CDR3: CASIPQGGTGELFF

size: -
V: TRBV25-1
J: TRBJ1-4
D: -
DNA: TGTGCCAGCAGCCAACAACCCAATGAAAAACTGTTTTTT
CDR3: CASSQQPNEKLFF

size: -
V: TRBV7-9
J: TRBJ2-7
D: TRBD2
DNA: TGTGCCGGCAGCCCTCCGGGACTAGCTGCCGAGCAGTACTTC
CDR3: CAGSPPGLAAEQYF

size: -
V: TRBV30
J: TRBJ1-2
D: -
DNA: TGTGCCTCCAACACAGGAGGTGGCTACACCTTC
CDR3: CASNTGGGYTF

size: -
V: TRBV7-9
J: TRBJ2-5
D: TRBD2
DNA: TGTGCCAGCAGCTTAGGGACGGGAGGGGAGACCCAGTACTTC
CDR3: CASSLGTGGETQYF

size: -
V: TRBV19
J: TRBJ2-4
D: -
DNA: TGTGCCAGTAGTCTCCTAAGGGGGGACAGTGTAGCCAAAAACATTCAGTACTTC
CDR3: CASSLLRGDSVAKNIQYF

size: -
V: TRBV12-1
J: TRBJ1-6
D: -
DNA: TGTGCCAGCAGCGCCATGCTAATTAATTCACCCCTCCACTTT
CDR3: CASSAMLINSPLHF

size: -
V: TRBV5-1
J: TRBJ1-1
D: -
DNA: TGCGCCAGCAGCAAAGGGTCCGACAGGCAGAACACTGAAGCTTTCTTT
CDR3: CASSKGSDRQNTEAFF

size: -
V: TRBV4-1
J: TRBJ2-1
D: TRBD2
DNA: TGCGCCAGCAGCCAGACTAGCGGGGGGAACCGAGCGAACAATGAGCAGTTCTTC
CDR3: CASSQTSGGNRANNEQFF

size: -
V: TRBV28
J: TRBJ1-2
D: TRBD1
DNA: TGTGCCAGCAGTTTAATGCGACAGGGTAACTATGGCTACACCTTC
CDR3: CASSLMRQGNYGYTF

size: -
V: TRBV27
J: TRBJ2-5
D: -
DNA: TGTGCCAGCTCCAAGACAGAAATTATATCGAAAGAGACCCAGTACTTC
CDR3: CASSKTEIISKETQYF

size: -
V: TRBV28
J: TRBJ2-7
D: -
DNA: TGTGCCAGCAGTTTTATCCCGAACGAGCAGTACTTC
CDR3: CASSFIPNEQYF

size: -
V: TRBV11-2
J: TRBJ2-7
D: -
DNA: TGTGCCAGCAGCTTACCCTCCGTGGACGAGCAGTACTTC
CDR3: CASSLPSVDEQYF

size: -
V: TRBV11-2
J: TRBJ1-3
D: -
DNA: TGTGCCAGCAGCCGTACCGTATTGGGTGGAAACACCATATATTTT
CDR3: CASSRTVLGGNTIYF

size: -
V: TRBV6-5
J: TRBJ2-7
D: TRBD2
DNA: TGTGCCAGCAGTTACTGGACTAGCGGGAGGGCCGAGCAGTACTTC
CDR3: CASSYWTSGRAEQYF

size: -
V: TRBV7-8
J: TRBJ2-1
D: -
DNA: TGTGCTTCCGTAGGAGGCTTGCCAATGAGGGAGCAGTTCTTC
CDR3: CASVGGLPMREQFF

size: -
V: TRBV12-5
J: TRBJ2-3
D: -
DNA: TGTGCTAGTGGTACCAATGGGCCCGGCCGCACAGATACGCAGTATTTT
CDR3: CASGTNGPGRTDTQYF

size: -
V: TRBV28
J: TRBJ2-5
D: -
DNA: TGTGCCAGCAGCCAAGAGACCCAGTACTTC
CDR3: CASSQETQYF

size: -
V: TRBV7-9
J: TRBJ2-7
D: -
DNA: TGTGCCAGCAGCTTATTCGCGGGAATGAGCTCCTACGAGCAGTACTTC
CDR3: CASSLFAGMSSYEQYF

size: -
V: TRBV5-1
J: TRBJ2-1
D: TRBD1
DNA: TGCGCCAGCAGCTTGCGACAGGGATCCTACAATGAGCAGTTCTTC
CDR3: CASSLRQGSYNEQFF

size: -
V: TRBV7-9
J: TRBJ2-7
D: -
DNA: TGTGCCAGCAGCTTAGGTGTTCTGCAGTCGGGGCGCTCCTACGAGCAGTACTTC
CDR3: CASSLGVLQSGRSYEQYF

size: -
V: TRBV19
J: TRBJ2-1
D: -
DNA: TGTGCCAGTAGTATAGAGCCCGGGAGTTTGAAGAATGAGCAGTTCTTC
CDR3: CASSIEPGSLKNEQFF

size: -
V: TRBV2
J: TRBJ2-7
D: -
DNA: TGTGCCAGCAGGCCCAGCTCCTACGAGCAGTACTTC
CDR3: CASRPSSYEQYF

size: -
V: TRBV25-1
J: TRBJ2-2
D: TRBD1
DNA: TGTGCCAGCAGCCCCCGAGAAGGGGGCTTCACCGGGGAGCTGTTTTTT
CDR3: CASSPREGGFTGELFF